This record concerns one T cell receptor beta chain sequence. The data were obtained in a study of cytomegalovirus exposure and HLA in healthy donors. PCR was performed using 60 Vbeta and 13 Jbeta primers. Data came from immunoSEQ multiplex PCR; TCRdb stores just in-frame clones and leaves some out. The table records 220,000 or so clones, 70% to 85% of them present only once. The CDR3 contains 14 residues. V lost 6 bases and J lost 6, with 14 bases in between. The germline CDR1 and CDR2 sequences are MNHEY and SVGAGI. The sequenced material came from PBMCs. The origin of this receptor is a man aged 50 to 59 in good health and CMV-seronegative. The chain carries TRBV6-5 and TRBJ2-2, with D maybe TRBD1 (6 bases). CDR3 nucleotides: TGTGCCAGCAGCCGCGGACAGAGCTCCGGGGAGCTGTTTTTT. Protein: CASSRGQSSGELFF.